The clone carrying this T cell receptor (beta chain) occurred once. Antigen: not known. The table came from immunoSEQ multiplex PCR; TCRdb's copy has only in-frame clones and leaves some out. The data hold 55,000 to 75,000 clones, with 70% to 90% observed a single time. No patient had autoimmune disease or received systemic immunosuppression. This CDR3 has 14 residues. Trimming pared 0 bases from V and 3 bases from J, leaving 7 bases between. Germline lookup yields CDR1 SGHDT and CDR2 YYEEEE. The sample comes from a study of OX40 agonist ivuxolimab in advanced cancers. Study-level results: Some nonresponders likewise displayed low normalized T-cell clonal expansion. There was clonal expansion of CD4+ and CD8+ blood T cells by week 6 at 0.1 to 3.0 mg/kg.

This specimen consisted of CD4+ or CD8+ T cells sorted from blood, obtained in a trial of the OX40 agonist ivuxolimab. The rearrangement joins TRBV5-6 to TRBJ1-3; no reliable D call. The receptor was derived from an adult with an advanced solid tumor such as melanoma, head and neck, liver or kidney cancer. This CDR3 reads CASSLALFGNTIYF. The CDR3 nucleotides read TGTGCCAGCAGCTTGGCCCTCTTTGGAAACACCATATATTTT.